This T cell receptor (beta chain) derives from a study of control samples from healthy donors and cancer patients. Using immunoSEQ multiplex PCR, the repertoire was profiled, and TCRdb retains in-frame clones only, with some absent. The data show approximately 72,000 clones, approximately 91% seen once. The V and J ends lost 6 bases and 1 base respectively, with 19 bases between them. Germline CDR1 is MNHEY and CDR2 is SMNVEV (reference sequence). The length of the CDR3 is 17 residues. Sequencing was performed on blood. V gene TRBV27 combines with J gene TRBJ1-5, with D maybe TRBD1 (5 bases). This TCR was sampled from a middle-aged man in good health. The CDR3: CASSPEGEYWSNQPQHF. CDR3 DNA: TGTGCCAGCAGCCCGGAAGGGGAGTACTGGAGCAATCAGCCCCAGCATTTT.